The clone carrying this T cell receptor (beta chain) has ten or more counts. Its specificity is unknown. Beta-chain TCR CDR3 regions were amplified from RNA transcripts. An opening RT-PCR round employed HTBI primers and preceded a second-round multiplex PCR. TCRdb itself ran the multiplex PCR reads through MiXCR, one entry per CDR3 protein. The data hold about half a million distinct CDR3 sequences, with 13% to 15% observed a single time. The data originate from a study of Graves' ophthalmopathy and Graves' hyperthyroidism. Additional autoimmune diseases, uncontrolled infections, pregnancy or lactation disqualified patients. Fresh peripheral blood, about 9.3 ml, was the PBMC source. The study, taken as a whole, reports: Blood repertoires reportedly contained most expanded thyroid clonotypes above 0.001 frequency. A 13-signature model separated ophthalmopathy from stable hyperthyroidism, about 90% sensitivity, around 79% specificity.

This sequence was found in a woman younger than 45 with Graves' ophthalmopathy. Sequencing was carried out using blood.

DNA for the CDR3: TGTGCCTCTCGAGGGGGGGCTGGAGGCTATGGCTACACCTTC. The encoded protein is CASRGGAGGYGYTF. The chain employs TRBV30 and TRBJ1-2; D is possibly TRBD1 (6 bases). Per germline, CDR1 GTSNPN and CDR2 SVGIG (reference sequence). Trimming took 7 bases from V and 4 from J, leaving 19 bases between them. CDR3 size: 14 residues.